What follows are 26 T cell receptor beta chains derived from one specimen sequenced in a study of regulatory T cells in long-lasting Graves disease. Arm-PCR of CDR3 regions and iRepertoire HTBI primers were used to build TCR beta libraries. TCRdb re-analysed the multiplex PCR reads in MiXCR, keeping a single row per CDR3 protein. Of roughly 420,000 distinct CDR3 sequences listed, approximately 16% are singletons. Time point defined: newly diagnosed GD, antithyroid drugs for less than 3 months. Isolated PBMC RNA provided the starting material for the TCR library. The data also belong to a second study, concerning T cells in Graves' hyperthyroidism and ophthalmopathy.

The source was peripheral blood mononuclear cells (PBMCs), collected at new diagnosis, from a patient treated with antithyroid drugs. These receptors were taken from a woman aged 25 to 39 with Graves disease.

This clonotype was seen ten or more times. The chain combines TRBV6-2 or TRBV6-3 with TRBJ2-1; no clear D gene. V was pared by 6 bases and J by 8 bases, with 11 bases between. The length of the CDR3 is 12 residues. The V gene's germline CDR1 is MNHEY and CDR2 SVGEGT. The CDR3 is CASRTSGYEQFF. The CDR3, as DNA: TGTGCCAGCAGAACCTCGGGTTATGAGCAGTTCTTC.

This clonotype was detected many times. The genes are TRBV20-1 and TRBJ1-2, with D possibly matching TRBD1 (5 bases). Germline V gene data show CDR1 as DFQATT and CDR2 as SNEGSKA (reference sequence). V was clipped by 0 bases and J by 2 bases, with 10 bases between them. The CDR3 is made up of 14 amino acids. The CDR3 coding sequence is TGCAGTGCTAGAGATCGGGCAGGGAACTATGGCTACACCTTC. It translates to CSARDRAGNYGYTF.

This clonotype appeared many times. This chain's CDR3 is CASSQETGLNTEAFF. CDR3 nucleotides: TGTGCCAGCAGCCAAGAGACAGGCCTAAACACTGAAGCTTTCTTT. The chain carries TRBV3-1 and TRBJ1-1; a possible D gene is TRBD1 (6 bases). CDR1 is LGHDT and CDR2 is YNNKEL in the germline V gene (reference sequence). The CDR3 is made up of 15 amino acids. V lost 0 bases and J lost 2, with 10 bases in between.

This clonotype appeared many times. This chain links TRBV28 with TRBJ1-2; 7 bases match TRBD1. The CDR3 is 14 amino acids. J lost 2 bases, V lost 5 bases, and 5 bases had no gene match. From germline, CDR1 is MDHEN and CDR2 SYDVKM. The CDR3 sequence: CASSKPDRNYGYTF. As DNA, the CDR3 is TGTGCCAGCAGTAAACCGGACAGGAACTATGGCTACACCTTC.

The V and J genes are TRBV6-1 and TRBJ2-5, with D possibly matching TRBD2 (6 bases). Per germline, CDR1 MNHNS and CDR2 SASEGT. The CDR3 totals 15 residues. The germline V and J ends were trimmed by 6 bases and 5 bases, with 19 bases remaining between them. The CDR3 loop reads CASSPPERGRETQYF. CDR3 DNA sequence: TGTGCCAGCAGCCCCCCCGAGCGAGGGAGGGAGACCCAGTACTTC.

This clonotype appeared many times. CDR3 sequence: CASSLLGDSNQPQHF. Written as DNA, the CDR3 is TGTGCCAGCAGTCTCTTGGGGGACAGCAATCAGCCCCAGCATTTT. The rearrangement links TRBV6-1 to TRBJ1-5, with TRBD1 as a possible D gene (5 bases). Between the trimmed V and J ends, which lost 5 bases and 1 base, there was a span of 12 bases. The CDR3 has 15 residues. The germline gives CDR1 MNHNS, CDR2 SASEGT.

A remark on this clonotype: One junction end does not reproduce the germline sequence, and a read error may be involved. This chain links TRBV28 with TRBJ2-7; D tentatively reads TRBD1 or TRBD2 (5 bases each). The CDR3 totals 15 residues. Germline V CDR1 and CDR2: MDHEN, SYDVKM. CDR3 protein: CASSLIEGKSVERYF. The CDR3 nucleotides are TGTGCCAGCAGTTTAATTGAGGGGAAGTCCGTCGAGCGGTACTTC.

This clonotype was detected ten times or more. The V call is TRBV7-9, the J call TRBJ2-7; D gene unclear. The CDR3 length is 14 residues. CDR1 is SEHNR, CDR2 FQNEAQ, per germline (reference sequence). Trimming removed 6 bases at V and 1 base at J, with 13 bases between. The CDR3 loop is CASSGSGLSYEQYF. CDR3 nucleotide sequence: TGTGCCAGCAGTGGTTCAGGTCTTTCCTACGAGCAGTACTTC.

This clonotype was detected only a few times. The rearrangement uses TRBV24-1 and TRBJ2-2; D not resolved. The CDR3 has 12 residues. The V end was cut by 5 bases, the J end by 3 bases, with 3 bases between. Germline V gene lookup returns CDR1 KGHDR and CDR2 SFDVKD. DNA for the CDR3: TGTGCCACCAGTGTGTACACCGGGGAGCTGTTTTTT. This gives the protein CATSVYTGELFF.

This clonotype was recorded at least ten times. V and J are TRBV6-1 and TRBJ1-1, with D perhaps matching TRBD1 (5 bases). Germline V gene data show CDR1 as MNHNS and CDR2 as SASEGT. This CDR3 has 15 residues. Trimming left V 6 bases short and J 5 bases short, with 19 bases between. The CDR3 DNA reads as TGTGCCAGCAGATTATTCCGGGGCGCCGATACTGAAGCTTTCTTT. Protein product: CASRLFRGADTEAFF.

This clonotype came up many times. The genes are TRBV28 and TRBJ2-1; D is perhaps TRBD1 or TRBD2 (6 bases each). The germline CDR1 and CDR2 sequences are MDHEN and SYDVKM. This CDR3 has 16 amino acids. The V end was cut by 5 bases, the J end by 6 bases, with 20 bases between. CDR3 bases: TGTGCCAGCAGTGGAATGCCGGGGGCTCGGGGCAATGAGCAGTTCTTC. Translating gives CASSGMPGARGNEQFF. Filled out from reference TRBV28 and TRBJ2-1, the complete variable domain reads DVKVTQSSRYLVKRTGEKVFLECVQDMDHENMFWYRQDPGLGLRLIYFSYDVKMKEKGDIPEGYSVSREKKERFSLILESASTNQTSMYLCASSGMPGARGNEQFFGPGTRLTVL.

A few counts support this clonotype. At one boundary the junction diverges from the germline segment, which might be a read error. This chain connects TRBV7-7 to TRBJ2-7; 10 bases align to TRBD2. Per the germline V gene, CDR1 is SSHAT and CDR2 is FNYEAQ (reference sequence). The CDR3 is 14 residues long. CDR3 residues: CASSPIAGGYEQYF. The CDR3, as DNA: TGTGCTAGCAGCCCTATAGCGGGAGGCTACGAGCAGTACTTC.

As concerns this clonotype: Relative to the germline gene, one junction end is altered; a read error may explain this. The V gene is TRBV7-2, the J gene TRBJ1-4; unclear D gene. CDR1 is SGHTA, CDR2 FQGNSA, per germline. The CDR3 loop spans 14 amino acids. The CDR3 DNA reads TGTGCCAGCAGCTTAATGGGTGTCGGTGAAGAACTGTTTTTT. This gives the protein CASSLMGVGEELFF.

In its sample, this clonotype was seen a few times. This could be a read error, since a much larger clone is one nucleotide away. This chain joins TRBV30 and TRBJ1-2; the D gene is possibly TRBD1 (5 bases). The CDR3 extends over 15 amino acids. Germline V lookup: CDR1 GTSNPN, CDR2 SVGIG (reference sequence). The CDR3 nucleotides are TGTGCCTGGAGTAGAGGGGCAGGGTATAACTATGGCTGCACCTTC. Translating gives CAWSRGAGYNYGCTF.

This clonotype was counted ten times or more. This chain uses TRBV7-9 with TRBJ1-1, with a possible D match to TRBD1 (5 bases). Germline V gene data show CDR1 as SEHNR and CDR2 as FQNEAQ (reference sequence). V was trimmed by 6 bases and J by 1 base, leaving 15 bases between them. The length of the CDR3 is 15 residues. As DNA, the CDR3 is TGTGCCAGCAGTCCGCCGGGACGCGAGAACACTGAAGCTTTCTTT. Translated, it gives CASSPPGRENTEAFF.

This clonotype was seen at least ten times. The CDR3 nucleotides are TGTGCCAGCAGCCAGTTTTTGGTGGAGCAGTACTTC. Translation gives CASSQFLVEQYF. The rearrangement links TRBV7-2 to TRBJ2-7; D call uncertain. The CDR3 is made up of 12 amino acids. CDR1 is SGHTA and CDR2 is FQGNSA in the germline V gene. V was pared by 5 bases and J by 7 bases, with 12 bases between.

This clonotype has at least ten counts. This chain connects TRBV15 to TRBJ2-3; D call uncertain. Germline loops: CDR1 LNHNV, CDR2 YYDKDF (reference sequence). There are 14 residues in the CDR3. V was shortened by 2 bases and J by 1 base, with 7 bases between the two germline ends. The CDR3 DNA reads as TGTGCCACCAGCAGAACCATTGGCACAGATACGCAGTATTTT. Translating gives CATSRTIGTDTQYF.

The genes are TRBV28 and TRBJ2-7; 8 bases map to TRBD2. From germline, CDR1 is MDHEN and CDR2 SYDVKM. V lost 7 bases to trimming and J lost 2 bases; unmatched junction nucleotides: 7. The CDR3 loop spans 14 amino acids. The CDR3 reads CASIPGGGTYEQYF. CDR3 in DNA: TGTGCCAGCATCCCCGGGGGGGGCACCTACGAGCAGTACTTC.

At least ten counts were recorded for this clonotype. This chain joins TRBV3-1 and TRBJ2-2; D is uncertain. This CDR3 has 18 amino acids. Germline-derived CDR1 and CDR2 are LGHDT and YNNKEL (reference sequence). V lost 0 bases and J lost 0, with 14 bases in between. CDR3: CASSQDDPVLANTGELFF. CDR3 nucleotides: TGTGCCAGCAGCCAAGATGACCCGGTACTGGCGAACACCGGGGAGCTGTTTTTT.

The CDR3 spells CASSSYYGDQETQYF. CDR3 sequence (DNA): TGTGCCAGCAGTTCCTATTACGGAGACCAAGAGACCCAGTACTTC. This chain connects TRBV12-3 or TRBV12-4 to TRBJ2-5; no firm D call. The CDR3 consists of 15 residues. With 4 bases removed from V and 0 bases from J, the gap between germline ends came to 12 bases.

This clonotype was observed at least ten times. J is TRBJ2-7 and V is TRBV11-2; D not certain. CDR3 length: 14 amino acids. In germline, CDR1 is SGHAT, CDR2 FQNNGV. Trimming stripped 0 bases from V and 2 bases from J, with 8 bases between. The CDR3 DNA reads TGTGCCAGCAGCTTAGACAGGCTAACCTACGAGCAGTACTTC. Amino acid sequence: CASSLDRLTYEQYF.

This clonotype was detected ten times or more. The chain recombines TRBV3-1 with TRBJ1-1; D not resolved. The CDR3 is made up of 14 amino acids. CDR1 LGHDT and CDR2 YNNKEL come from the germline V gene (reference sequence). V was pared by 2 bases and J by 7 bases, with 14 bases between. In nucleotides, the CDR3 is TGTGCCAGCAGCCAAACCGTAAACATTAATGAAGCTTTCTTT. Its protein product is CASSQTVNINEAFF.

This clonotype has just a few counts. The chain has TRBV30 and TRBJ2-5; 11 bases are a match to TRBD2. V trimming: 0 bases; J trimming: 5 bases; junction bases outside the gene matches: 5. Germline loops: CDR1 GTSNPN, CDR2 SVGIG (reference sequence). This CDR3 has 15 residues. The CDR3 nucleotides read TGTGCCTGGAGTGTGAGGCTAGCGGGAGGTGAGACCCAGTACTTC. Amino acids: CAWSVRLAGGETQYF.

This chain connects TRBV10-3 to TRBJ1-2; D gene ambiguous. This CDR3 has 15 residues. Trimming took off 0 bases at V and 3 bases at J, with 11 bases between the two ends. The germline V gene encodes CDR1 ENHRY and CDR2 SYGVKD. The CDR3 protein is CAISESGQPYYGYTF. CDR3 nucleotide sequence: TGTGCCATCAGTGAGTCTGGGCAGCCATACTATGGCTACACCTTC.

Comments on this clonotype: A read error may produce the germline difference seen at one junction end. The V call is TRBV24-1, the J call TRBJ2-5; 11 bases match TRBD1. The CDR3 has 13 residues. From germline, CDR1 is KGHDR and CDR2 SFDVKD. CDR3 DNA: TGTGCCAGCGGGACAGGGGGGCAAGAGGCCCAGTACTTC. Protein: CASGTGGQEAQYF.

This clonotype was recorded many times. The gene calls are TRBV14 and TRBJ2-1; D unclear. V lost 1 base and J 7 bases, leaving 8 bases between the germline ends. Germline lookup yields CDR1 SGHDN and CDR2 FVKESK. The CDR3 has 13 amino acids. The CDR3 coding sequence is TGTGCCAGCAGCCAAGTCAGCAGGAATGAGCAGTTCTTC. Translation: CASSQVSRNEQFF.